The next 23 T cell receptor beta chains were all read from a single sample in a study of T cell responses to AZD1222 COVID-19 vaccine. Generated by immunoSEQ multiplex PCR, the TCRdb table keeps only in-frame clones and is missing some. The table records approximately 140,000 clones, over 85% of them present only once. Sequenced here: peripheral blood, sampled 28 days after the second AZD1222 dose. The receptor source for this set is an adult who received the AZD1222 COVID-19 vaccine.

This chain joins TRBV30 and TRBJ2-7, with TRBD2 identical over 7 bases. This CDR3 has 14 amino acids. J lost 0 bases, V lost 2 bases, and 4 bases had no gene match. The germline CDR1 and CDR2 sequences are GTSNPN and SVGIG (reference sequence). The CDR3 DNA sequence: TGTGCCTGGAGTTTGGGGGGGAGCTCCTACGAGCAGTACTTC. Protein sequence: CAWSLGGSSYEQYF.

The chain uses TRBV19 and TRBJ1-1; D ambiguous. Germline CDR1 and CDR2: LNHDA and SQIVND (reference sequence). The CDR3 runs 16 residues. V lost 5 bases, J lost 7 bases, and 23 bases lay in between. This chain's CDR3 is CASSSRSGVADIEAFF. The DNA for the CDR3 is TGTGCCAGTAGTTCAAGGAGCGGGGTGGCAGACATTGAAGCTTTCTTT. Full variable domain (missing parts from reference TRBV19 and TRBJ1-1): DGGITQSPKYLFRKEGQNVTLSCEQNLNHDAMYWYRQDPGQGLRLIYYSQIVNDFQKGDIAEGYSVSREKKESFPLTVTSAQKNPTAFYLCASSSRSGVADIEAFFGQGTRLTVV.

This chain joins TRBV4-3 and TRBJ1-5; TRBD1 might be the D (5 bases). Germline V gene lookup returns CDR1 LGHNA and CDR2 YSLEER. Trimming shortened V by 0 bases and J by 9 bases, and 21 bases separated the two germline ends. This CDR3 is built from 17 residues. The DNA of the CDR3 is TGCGCCAGCAGCCAAGAAGTCAGCGGGACCCCATTCTGGCCCCAGCATTTT. Translation: CASSQEVSGTPFWPQHF.

V usage is TRBV30 and J usage is TRBJ1-6; D is unclear. This CDR3 contains 15 residues. V was pared by 0 bases and J by 9 bases, with 15 bases between. Germline assignment: CDR1 GTSNPN and CDR2 SVGIG (reference sequence). The CDR3 DNA follows: TGTGCCTGGAGTGTAGAGGTCTTCGGTCGTTCACCCCTCCACTTT. Its translation is CAWSVEVFGRSPLHF. Full variable domain (outside the CDR3, taken from reference TRBV30 and TRBJ1-6): SQTIHQWPATLVQPVGSPLSLECTVEGTSNPNLYWYRQAAGRGLQLLFYSVGIGQISSEVPQNLSASRPQDRQFILSSKKLLLSDSGFYLCAWSVEVFGRSPLHFGNGTRLTVT.

J is TRBJ1-1 and V is TRBV4-2; tentative D call: TRBD1 (5 bases). Germline V gives CDR1 LGHNA, CDR2 YNFKEQ. CDR3 length: 14 amino acids. V was cut by 4 bases and J by 5 bases, with 14 bases left in between. CDR3 bases: TGTGCCAGCAGCCTGGGACTTACTCGGACTGAAGCTTTCTTT. Its protein product is CASSLGLTRTEAFF.

This chain links TRBV29-1 with TRBJ1-2, with D unclear. In germline, CDR1 is SQVTM, CDR2 ANQGSEA. V was shortened by 2 bases and J by 0 bases, with 4 bases between the two germline ends. The CDR3 sequence is 12 residues long. In DNA, the CDR3 is TGCAGCGTTGAATGGGCTAACTATGGCTACACCTTC. It yields the protein CSVEWANYGYTF.

A single count supports this clone. V usage is TRBV3-1 (or the pseudogene TRBV3-2) and J usage is TRBJ2-4; D call uncertain. This CDR3 has 15 residues. Germline-derived CDR1 and CDR2 are LGHDT and YNNKEL (reference sequence). Trimming took 2 bases from V and 0 from J, leaving 8 bases between them. The CDR3 DNA sequence: TGTGCCAGCAGCCAAAGGTCGGTAGCCAAAAACATTCAGTACTTC. Translated: CASSQRSVAKNIQYF.

V is TRBV5-1 and J is TRBJ2-1; 7 bases match TRBD2. Germline CDR1 is SGHRS and CDR2 is YFSETQ. The CDR3 covers 16 residues. The V segment lost 4 bases and the J segment 2 bases; nucleotides outside the gene matches: 9. The CDR3 loop reads CASSRTSAEAYNEQFF. Here the CDR3 DNA reads TGCGCCAGCAGCAGAACTAGCGCGGAGGCCTACAATGAGCAGTTCTTC.

The rearrangement links TRBV28 to TRBJ1-5, with D maybe TRBD1 (6 bases). This CDR3 region has 12 residues. CDR1 MDHEN and CDR2 SYDVKM come from the germline V gene. V was pared by 9 bases and J by 11 bases, with 17 bases between. For the CDR3, the DNA is TGTGCCAGTCGAACCACCCAGGGGTCCCAGCATTTT. Protein product: CASRTTQGSQHF.

The chain joins TRBV3-1 (or the pseudogene TRBV3-2) to TRBJ2-5; D is possibly TRBD2 (6 bases). Trimming took 1 base from V and 1 from J, leaving 7 bases between them. Per germline, CDR1 LGHDT and CDR2 YNNKEL (reference sequence). The CDR3 extends over 14 amino acids. The DNA for the CDR3 is TGTGCCAGCAGCCAAGGGGACTTCCAAGAGACCCAGTACTTC. This translates into CASSQGDFQETQYF.

The chain carries TRBV25-1 and TRBJ2-7; 9 nucleotides line up with TRBD1. Unmatched junction bases numbered 6, after V lost 4 bases and J lost 5 bases. The germline CDR1 and CDR2 sequences are MGHDK and SYGVNS. The CDR3 extends over 14 amino acids. The CDR3 is CASSAPGQGNEQYF. Written as DNA, the CDR3 is TGTGCCAGCAGTGCCCCGGGACAGGGAAACGAGCAGTACTTC.

The V call is TRBV4-2, the J call TRBJ1-3; no clear D gene. This CDR3 is 15 amino acids long. Trimming stripped 0 bases from V and 0 bases from J, with 6 bases between. Germline CDR1 LGHNA, CDR2 YNFKEQ. The CDR3 sequence: CASSQDAGSGNTIYF. The CDR3 nucleotides read TGTGCCAGCAGCCAAGATGCGGGCTCTGGAAACACCATATATTTT.

The chain links TRBV30 to TRBJ2-3, with a possible D match to TRBD1 (6 bases). The V gene's germline CDR1 is GTSNPN and CDR2 SVGIG (reference sequence). This CDR3 spans 14 amino acids. V lost 4 bases and J 1 base, leaving 12 bases between the germline ends. In DNA, the CDR3 is TGTGCCTGGACAGAAGGACAGCGCACAGATACGCAGTATTTT. Protein sequence: CAWTEGQRTDTQYF.

This chain uses TRBV29-1 with TRBJ2-1; 10 positions agree with TRBD2. Losses at the gene ends were 1 base for V and 4 bases for J; bases not matched to a gene: 4. Germline CDR1 reads SQVTM; CDR2 reads ANQGSEA. This CDR3 has 15 amino acids. CDR3 amino acids: CSVEGDSGGYNEQFF. DNA of the CDR3: TGCAGCGTTGAAGGCGATAGCGGGGGGTACAATGAGCAGTTCTTC.

This chain joins TRBV2 and TRBJ1-2; 8 nucleotides match TRBD1. The CDR3 is 16 residues long. Per germline, CDR1 SNHLY and CDR2 FYNNEI. Trimming at V came to 2 bases and at J to 0 bases, leaving 5 bases not matched to a gene. CDR3 bases: TGTGCCAGCAGTGAACCAGGGGGCTCAGCTAACTATGGCTACACCTTC. Translation gives CASSEPGGSANYGYTF.

This chain connects TRBV3-1 (or the pseudogene TRBV3-2) to TRBJ1-5; D gene unclear. Looked up from germline, CDR1 is LGHDT and CDR2 is YNNKEL (reference sequence). The V end lost 0 bases, the J end lost 2 bases, and 8 bases lay between the germline ends. The CDR3 consists of 15 residues. DNA for the CDR3: TGTGCCAGCAGCCAAGAATACAAGGGCAATCAGCCCCAGCATTTT. Translation: CASSQEYKGNQPQHF.

The rearrangement joins TRBV2 to TRBJ2-1; 9 bases match TRBD2. Germline V lookup: CDR1 SNHLY, CDR2 FYNNEI. V lost 0 bases, J lost 3 bases, and 3 bases stayed unmatched. CDR3 length equals 16 residues. The CDR3 bases are TGTGCCAGCAGTGAAGCGCTTAGCGGGGGCTACAATGAGCAGTTCTTC. Encoded protein: CASSEALSGGYNEQFF.

V usage is TRBV7-8 and J usage is TRBJ2-1, with D possibly TRBD2 on 6 matching bases. The CDR3 runs 19 residues. Germline loops: CDR1 SGHVS, CDR2 FQNEAQ. Trimming took off 1 base at V and 4 bases at J, with 23 bases between the two ends. CDR3 nucleotides: TGTGCCAGCAGCTTAGAGGGGATGGGGTTAGCGGTAAATTACAATGAGCAGTTCTTC. Amino acids: CASSLEGMGLAVNYNEQFF.

The gene calls are TRBV19 and TRBJ2-1; possibly TRBD1 for D (6 bases). The CDR3 has 14 residues. V lost 10 bases and J lost 6, with 19 bases in between. Germline CDR1 and CDR2: LNHDA and SQIVND (reference sequence). The CDR3 sequence: CATLRDTRANEQFF. The CDR3 DNA is TGTGCCACCCTCCGGGACACTCGCGCCAATGAGCAGTTCTTC.

This clone was seen more than once but under ten times. V usage is TRBV7-9 and J usage is TRBJ1-1; 7 nucleotides line up with TRBD1. V trimming: 5 bases; J trimming: 11 bases; junction bases outside the gene matches: 8. The CDR3 extends over 12 amino acids. Germline assignment: CDR1 SEHNR and CDR2 FQNEAQ (reference sequence). CDR3 in DNA: TGTGCCAGCAGCCCCAGGGGGGTGTCGGCTTTCTTT. Amino acids: CASSPRGVSAFF.

This clone was observed once. The gene calls are TRBV7-2 and TRBJ1-4; TRBD1 agrees at 10 bases. Germline CDR1 reads SGHTA; CDR2 reads FQGNSA. The ends lost 5 bases at V and 8 bases at J; junction bases unmatched: 5. CDR3 size: 14 residues. CDR3 nucleotides: TGTGCCAGCAGCCCCGGGACAGGGGCCGAAAAACTGTTTTTT. Translated, it gives CASSPGTGAEKLFF.

V gene TRBV6-5 combines with J gene TRBJ2-1, with 11 bases lining up with TRBD2. Losses at the gene ends were 6 bases for V and 7 bases for J; bases not matched to a gene: 8. CDR3 length: 15 amino acids. CDR1 MNHEY and CDR2 SVGAGI come from the germline V gene. CDR3 in amino acids: CASRISGGALNEQFF. CDR3 DNA: TGTGCCAGCAGGATTAGCGGGGGGGCCCTAAATGAGCAGTTCTTC.

This clone is a singleton in its sample. The chain couples TRBV11-3 to TRBJ2-5; 7 positions agree with TRBD2. The CDR3 spans 14 residues. Trimming removed 1 base from V and 5 bases from J; junction bases left unmatched: 4. Germline CDR1 SGHNT, CDR2 YENEEA. Here the CDR3 reads CASSLVAGEETQYF. CDR3 DNA sequence: TGTGCCAGCAGCTTAGTTGCGGGGGAGGAGACCCAGTACTTC.